Each of the 22 T cell receptor beta chains below was sequenced from the same sample in a study of blood T cell repertoires in COVID-19. TCRdb's copy holds only in-frame clones and misses some; the assay was immunoSEQ multiplex PCR. Altogether about 73,000 clones are present, over 70% being singletons, with the ten largest covering around 5%. Source material: peripheral blood. These receptors originate from a middle-aged man with active COVID-19.

The V gene is TRBV7-9, the J gene TRBJ2-7; D is possibly TRBD1 (6 bases). The germline V gene encodes CDR1 SEHNR and CDR2 FQNEAQ (reference sequence). The CDR3 is 15 residues long. Trimming left V 1 base short and J 3 bases short, with 13 bases between. This CDR3 is CASSLGYRAVYEQYF. CDR3 bases: TGTGCCAGCAGCTTAGGATACAGGGCGGTCTACGAGCAGTACTTC.

This rearrangement joins TRBV7-8 to TRBJ2-1, with TRBD2 identical over 15 bases. CDR3 length: 16 residues. With 5 bases clipped from V and 5 bases from J, the junction kept 4 bases outside the gene matches. Looked up from germline, CDR1 is SGHVS and CDR2 is FQNEAQ. CDR3 sequence reads: CASSRGLAGGNNEQFF. CDR3 in DNA: TGTGCCAGCAGCCGAGGACTAGCGGGAGGGAACAATGAGCAGTTCTTC.

The CDR3 here is CASSLALDRNTIYF. CDR3 DNA sequence: TGTGCCAGCAGCTTAGCGCTAGATCGAAACACCATATATTTT. The rearrangement uses TRBV7-2 and TRBJ1-3; D not resolved. The CDR3 has 14 amino acids. Trimming shortened V by 0 bases and J by 5 bases, and 8 bases separated the two germline ends. CDR1 is SGHTA, CDR2 FQGNSA, per germline.

To note about this clone: The junction departs from the called germline gene at one end, perhaps through a read error. This chain uses TRBV7-7 with TRBJ2-3, with 12 bases that match TRBD2. The CDR3 has 21 residues. Germline CDR1 SSHAT, CDR2 FNYEAQ (reference sequence). CDR3: CASSLGPASGGVSGPADTQYF. CDR3 DNA: TGTGCTAGCAGCCTGGGGCCTGCTAGCGGGGGGGTGAGCGGTCCCGCAGATACGCAGTATTTT.

J is TRBJ2-1 and V is TRBV5-1; TRBD2 is a possible D gene (7 bases). Germline V lookup: CDR1 SGHRS, CDR2 YFSETQ. V lost 4 bases and J lost 12, with 23 bases in between. The CDR3 has 15 amino acids. CDR3 loop: CASSRIPGGATWQFF. DNA for the CDR3: TGCGCCAGCAGCAGGATCCCGGGGGGCGCCACTTGGCAGTTCTTC.

J is TRBJ2-7 and V is TRBV6-5; 9 nucleotides agree with TRBD1. The germline CDR1 and CDR2 sequences are MNHEY and SVGAGI. V lost 6 bases to trimming and J lost 5 bases; unmatched junction nucleotides: 11. The CDR3 runs 15 residues. For the CDR3, the DNA is TGTGCCAGCAGCCTATCCGGGACAGGGATGCACGAGCAGTACTTC. Translating gives CASSLSGTGMHEQYF.

Only a few counts were recorded for this clone. The chain joins TRBV9 to TRBJ1-3; no reliable D call. The CDR3 extends over 13 amino acids. The germline V and J ends were trimmed by 7 bases and 0 bases, with 8 bases remaining between them. The V gene's germline CDR1 is SGDLS and CDR2 YYNGEE. In DNA form, the CDR3 reads TGTGCCAGCGTTACATACTCTGGAAACACCATATATTTT. Protein sequence: CASVTYSGNTIYF.

With regard to this clone: At one boundary the junction diverges from the germline segment, which might be a read error. The sample contains more than one DNA sequence encoding this CDR3. The V call is TRBV7-2, the J call TRBJ2-2; 8 nucleotides agree with TRBD2. The length of the CDR3 is 17 residues. Per the germline V gene, CDR1 is SGHTA and CDR2 is FQGNSA. The CDR3 region is CASSLMATSANTGELFF. CDR3 nucleotides: TGTGCTAGCAGCTTAATGGCGACTAGCGCGAACACCGGGGAGCTGTTTTTT.

The chain is built from TRBV5-5 and TRBJ1-2; tentative D call: TRBD1 (5 bases). Germline assignment: CDR1 SGHKS and CDR2 YYEKEE (reference sequence). Trimming stripped 0 bases from V and 5 bases from J, with 11 bases between. The CDR3 runs to 14 residues. Here the CDR3 reads CASSLGLTEYGYTF. CDR3 DNA sequence: TGTGCCAGCAGCTTGGGGCTGACAGAGTATGGCTACACCTTC.

The rearrangement uses TRBV24-1 and TRBJ1-5; a weak D match, TRBD1 (5 bases). The CDR3 loop spans 16 amino acids. Trimming shortened V by 2 bases and J by 3 bases, and 13 bases separated the two germline ends. Germline V CDR1 and CDR2: KGHDR, SFDVKD. The CDR3 sequence: CATSDSAGRNNQPQHF. The CDR3 DNA follows: TGTGCCACCAGTGATTCGGCAGGGAGGAACAATCAGCCCCAGCATTTT.

The chain couples TRBV7-9 to TRBJ2-1; 7 bases agree with TRBD1. CDR1 and CDR2 (germline): SEHNR, FQNEAQ (reference sequence). The CDR3 has 16 amino acids. V gave up 5 bases and J gave up 0 bases; unmatched junction bases: 7. The CDR3 protein is CASSRRGQRSYNEQFF. CDR3 bases: TGTGCCAGCAGCCGAAGGGGGCAACGCTCCTACAATGAGCAGTTCTTC.

This chain joins TRBV3-1 (or the pseudogene TRBV3-2) and TRBJ2-7; 7 nucleotides align to TRBD1. There are 16 residues in the CDR3. Germline CDR1 LGHDT, CDR2 YNNKEL (reference sequence). The junction had 10 bases not matched to a gene; V was cut back by 0 bases and J by 5 bases. The CDR3 DNA reads TGTGCCAGCAGCCAAGATTCGGGACAGTACTTCCACGAGCAGTACTTC. It is translated as CASSQDSGQYFHEQYF.

V is TRBV19 and J is TRBJ1-2; D ambiguous. The CDR3 is made up of 14 amino acids. V was clipped by 6 bases and J by 3 bases, with 14 bases between them. Germline V gives CDR1 LNHDA, CDR2 SQIVND (reference sequence). The CDR3 DNA is TGTGCCAGTAGCCTGAATCGGGGAGACTATGGCTACACCTTC. It codes for CASSLNRGDYGYTF.

The chain is built from TRBV9 and TRBJ2-3; D gene unclear. Germline values: CDR1 SGDLS, CDR2 YYNGEE. V was clipped by 3 bases and J by 4 bases, with 12 bases between them. This CDR3 is 14 amino acids long. The CDR3 DNA reads TGTGCCAGCAGCGGGAGAGTTGCGGCAGATACGCAGTATTTT. This encodes CASSGRVAADTQYF.

The chain recombines TRBV12-3 or TRBV12-4 with TRBJ1-2; 8 bases map to TRBD1. V trimming: 6 bases; J trimming: 4 bases; junction bases outside the gene matches: 4. This CDR3 comprises 13 residues. In DNA, the CDR3 is TGTGCCAGCAGCCCGACAGGGGCCTATGGCTACACCTTC. It yields the protein CASSPTGAYGYTF.

The chain recombines TRBV7-2 with TRBJ2-3; 8 bases map to TRBD2. Germline-derived CDR1 and CDR2 are SGHTA and FQGNSA. The CDR3 consists of 17 residues. J gave up 6 bases and V 1 base, and 12 bases lay outside the gene matches. CDR3: CASSLGRAGGLRDTQYF. For the CDR3, the DNA is TGTGCCAGCAGCTTAGGAAGGGCGGGGGGACTCCGGGATACGCAGTATTTT.

This chain uses TRBV20-1 with TRBJ2-7; D is ambiguous. Per the germline V gene, CDR1 is DFQATT and CDR2 is SNEGSKA (reference sequence). This CDR3 spans 11 amino acids. Between the trimmed V and J ends, which lost 3 bases and 0 bases, there was a span of 3 bases. As DNA, the CDR3 is TGCAGTGCTAGGGCCTCCTACGAGCAGTACTTC. It translates to CSARASYEQYF.

The rearrangement joins TRBV11-1 to TRBJ2-1; tentatively, D is TRBD2 (6 bases). The CDR3 extends over 15 amino acids. V lost 1 base, J lost 2 bases, and 9 bases lay in between. CDR1 SGHAT and CDR2 FQDESV come from the germline V gene (reference sequence). CDR3 in amino acids: CASSLERVAYNEQFF. DNA for the CDR3: TGTGCCAGCAGCTTAGAGCGGGTAGCCTACAATGAGCAGTTCTTC.

The chain combines TRBV5-1 with TRBJ2-5; D is possibly TRBD1 (5 bases). The germline V and J ends were trimmed by 0 bases and 4 bases, with 13 bases remaining between them. Germline V CDR1 and CDR2: SGHRS, YFSETQ. The CDR3 has 15 amino acids. CDR3 DNA: TGCGCCAGCAGCTTGGCCCAGGGAAGAGGAGAGACCCAGTACTTC. Protein sequence: CASSLAQGRGETQYF.

This CDR3 is CAAGTYNEQFF. In nucleotides, the CDR3 is TGTGCTGCGGGGACCTACAATGAGCAGTTCTTC. This rearrangement joins TRBV12-3 or TRBV12-4 to TRBJ2-1, with D perhaps matching TRBD2 (6 bases). The CDR3 length is 11 residues.

The chain employs TRBV5-1 and TRBJ1-6; the match to TRBD1 covers 10 bases. The trim removed 0 bases at V and 4 bases at J, leaving 7 bases unmatched. Germline CDR1 is SGHRS and CDR2 is YFSETQ. This CDR3 has 18 residues. The CDR3 DNA sequence: TGCGCCAGCAGCTTGGTAGGGGGGACAGGGGCATATAATTCACCCCTCCACTTT. It yields the protein CASSLVGGTGAYNSPLHF.

J is TRBJ1-3 and V is TRBV29-1; D remains ambiguous. V was shortened by 8 bases and J by 1 base, with 6 bases between the two germline ends. There are 11 residues in the CDR3. In germline, CDR1 is SQVTM, CDR2 ANQGSEA. The CDR3, as DNA: TGCAGCCCCTTGTCTGGAAACACCATATATTTT. It specifies CSPLSGNTIYF.